These 9 T cell receptor beta chains were sequenced from one sample in a study of cytomegalovirus exposure and HLA in healthy donors. Assay used: immunoSEQ multiplex PCR; TCRdb lists only in-frame clones, some missing. Here the sample spans about 160,000 clones, around 81% being singletons. Material for sequencing was PBMCs. Every receptor here comes from a man under 40 in good health and CMV-seropositive.

A remark on this clone: The sample carries other DNA sequences with the same CDR3. The chain has TRBV7-9 and TRBJ1-1; D is unclear. CDR3 length: 15 amino acids. In germline, CDR1 is SEHNR, CDR2 FQNEAQ (reference sequence). The V end lost 1 base, the J end lost 5 bases, and 14 bases lay between the germline ends. The CDR3 loop reads CASSLGAGIGTEAFF. As DNA, the CDR3 is TGTGCCAGCAGCTTAGGTGCAGGAATTGGGACTGAAGCTTTCTTT.

The chain is built from TRBV6-6 and TRBJ2-3; D remains unclear. The CDR3 is 12 residues long. Trimming took 5 bases from V and 2 from J, leaving 5 bases between them. CDR1 is MNHNY and CDR2 is SVGAGI in the germline V gene (reference sequence). CDR3 coding DNA: TGTGCCAGCAGTCCCTCCACAGATACGCAGTATTTT. This encodes CASSPSTDTQYF.

This sequence joins TRBV25-1 and TRBJ1-6, with 10 bases identical to TRBD1. With 5 bases clipped from V and 9 bases from J, the junction kept 7 bases outside the gene matches. Looked up from germline, CDR1 is MGHDK and CDR2 is SYGVNS. CDR3 length equals 15 residues. The CDR3 sequence: CASSPQGQGSSPLHF. The CDR3 DNA reads as TGTGCCAGCAGTCCACAGGGACAGGGGAGTTCACCCCTCCACTTT.

This chain links TRBV4-1 with TRBJ2-7; perhaps TRBD1 as D (5 bases). The ends were cut back, 1 base at V and 3 bases at J, with 10 bases in the middle. Germline V gene data show CDR1 as MGHRA and CDR2 as YSYEKL. The CDR3 has 14 amino acids. CDR3 nucleotides: TGCGCCAGCAGCCAAGCAGGGTTGGGCTACGAGCAGTACTTC. Its protein is CASSQAGLGYEQYF.

V is TRBV7-9 and J is TRBJ1-1, with D perhaps matching TRBD1 (5 bases). CDR1 is SEHNR and CDR2 is FQNEAQ in the germline V gene (reference sequence). The CDR3 totals 14 residues. V was clipped by 4 bases and J by 5 bases, with 14 bases between them. CDR3 sequence: CASSWGIGGTEAFF. Here the CDR3 DNA reads TGTGCCAGCAGCTGGGGTATCGGGGGGACTGAAGCTTTCTTT.

This chain uses TRBV7-9 with TRBJ2-3; TRBD2 aligns across 16 bases. Germline V gene lookup returns CDR1 SEHNR and CDR2 FQNEAQ (reference sequence). CDR3 length: 15 residues. The J segment lost 10 bases and the V segment lost 4 bases, leaving 5 bases of the junction unmatched. CDR3 DNA: TGTGCCAGCAGCTCGGGACTAGCGGGGGGGCCAGCGCAGTATTTT. This codes for CASSSGLAGGPAQYF.

The V and J genes are TRBV4-3 and TRBJ2-1; D perhaps matches TRBD1 (5 bases). The CDR3 sequence is 16 residues long. Deletions cut 1 base from V and 5 bases from J, with 15 bases between. Germline CDR1 LGHNA, CDR2 YSLEER. CDR3 in DNA: TGCGCCAGCAGCCAAGTTAAGGGGCTTGGCGACAATGAGCAGTTCTTC. It encodes CASSQVKGLGDNEQFF.

V gene TRBV4-1 combines with J gene TRBJ2-7; no firm D call. The V end lost 2 bases, the J end lost 6 bases, and 8 bases lay between the germline ends. The CDR3 covers 12 residues. Per germline, CDR1 MGHRA and CDR2 YSYEKL. CDR3 loop: CASSQQPGEQYF. For the CDR3, the DNA is TGCGCCAGCAGCCAACAACCGGGCGAGCAGTACTTC.

J is TRBJ1-1 and V is TRBV7-6; 8 bases align to TRBD1. V was pared by 3 bases and J by 5 bases, with 8 bases of the junction left unmatched. There are 15 residues in the CDR3. The germline V gene has CDR1 SGHVS and CDR2 FNYEAQ. The CDR3 nucleotides are TGTGCCAGCAGCTTCCAGACAGGGGAGGTAACTGAAGCTTTCTTT. Its protein is CASSFQTGEVTEAFF. Based on the CDR3 plus reference TRBV7-6 and TRBJ1-1, the full variable domain is GAGVSQSPRYKVTKRGQDVALRCDPISGHVSLYWYRQALGQGPEFLTYFNYEAQQDKSGLPNDRFSAERPEGSISTLTIQRTEQRDSAMYRCASSFQTGEVTEAFFGQGTRLTVV.